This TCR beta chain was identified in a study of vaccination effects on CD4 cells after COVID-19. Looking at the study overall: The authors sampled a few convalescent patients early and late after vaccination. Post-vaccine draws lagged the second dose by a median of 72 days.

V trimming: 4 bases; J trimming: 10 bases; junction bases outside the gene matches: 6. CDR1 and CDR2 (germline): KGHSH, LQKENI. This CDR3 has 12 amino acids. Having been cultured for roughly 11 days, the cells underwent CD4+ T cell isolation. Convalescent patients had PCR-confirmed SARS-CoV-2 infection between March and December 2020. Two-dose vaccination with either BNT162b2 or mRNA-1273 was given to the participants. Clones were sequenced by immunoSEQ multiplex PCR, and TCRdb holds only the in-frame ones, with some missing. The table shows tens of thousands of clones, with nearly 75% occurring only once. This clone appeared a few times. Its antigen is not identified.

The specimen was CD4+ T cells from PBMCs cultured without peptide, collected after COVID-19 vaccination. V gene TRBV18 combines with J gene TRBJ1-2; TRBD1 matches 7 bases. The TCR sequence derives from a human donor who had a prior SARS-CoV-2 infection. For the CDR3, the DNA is TGTGCCAGCTCACTACGGGACAGCCACTACACCTTC. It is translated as CASSLRDSHYTF. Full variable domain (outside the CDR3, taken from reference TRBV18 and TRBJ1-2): NAGVMQNPRHLVRRRGQEARLRCSPMKGHSHVYWYRQLPEEGLKFMVYLQKENIIDESGMPKERFSAEFPKEGPSILRIQQVVRGDSAAYFCASSLRDSHYTFGSGTRLTVV.